This T cell receptor beta chain was sequenced for a study of blood T cell repertoires in COVID-19. Deletions cut 9 bases from V and 0 bases from J, with 11 bases between. The CDR3 is made up of 13 amino acids. Germline assignment: CDR1 ENHRY and CDR2 SYGVKD. Per the original data handling: Amplifying reference gene primers gave estimates of nucleated cell counts. Method: immunoSEQ multiplex PCR; TCRdb's copy keeps in-frame clones and lacks some. V, J and clone size are those of that table, while D and trimming were read from the DNA. The sample lists some 390,000 clones; approximately 90% were seen once. Participants spanned ages about 18 to 100 years and resided in around 25 US areas.

Specimen: PBMCs or T cells enriched from blood (not recorded which). The chain is built from TRBV10-3 and TRBJ1-1; D unresolved. The receptor's source is a man in his thirties or forties who had recovered from COVID-19. The CDR3 loop is CAIRRDMNTEAFF. As DNA, the CDR3 is TGTGCCATTCGCCGAGACATGAACACTGAAGCTTTCTTT.